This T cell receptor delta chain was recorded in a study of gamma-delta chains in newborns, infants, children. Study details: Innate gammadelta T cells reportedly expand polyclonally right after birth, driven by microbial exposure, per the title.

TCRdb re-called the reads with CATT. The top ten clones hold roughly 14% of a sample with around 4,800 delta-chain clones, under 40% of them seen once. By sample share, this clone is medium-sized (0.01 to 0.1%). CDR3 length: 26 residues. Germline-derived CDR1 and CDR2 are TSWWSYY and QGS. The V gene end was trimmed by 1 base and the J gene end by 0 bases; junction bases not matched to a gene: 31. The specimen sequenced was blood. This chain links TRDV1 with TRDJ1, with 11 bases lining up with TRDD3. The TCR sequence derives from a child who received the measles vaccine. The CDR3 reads CALGEQGGDFRYWGIKPLTYTDKLIF. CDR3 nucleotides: TGTGCTCTTGGGGAACAGGGGGGGGATTTTCGGTACTGGGGGATAAAACCCCTCACGTACACCGATAAACTCATCTTT.